This T cell receptor (beta chain) was recovered during a study of blood T cell repertoires in COVID-19. Study-level information: The United States, Italy and Spain provided the acute and convalescent COVID-19 samples. Sample material is recorded as cDNA or gDNA derived from T cells, B-cell-depleted T cells, or PBMCs.

This clone was counted between two and nine times. Recruitment covered about two dozen US areas and drew participants whose ages spanned roughly 18 to 100 years. The study assigned cohorts using participant-reported clinical history. Profiled with immunoSEQ multiplex PCR; TCRdb holds only in-frame clones, not every one. The sample holds roughly 150,000 clones, approximately 80% seen once. The CDR3 totals 12 residues. V was cut by 0 bases and J by 6 bases, with 3 bases left in between. Germline V CDR1 and CDR2: SGHRS, YFSETQ. The sequenced material came from PBMCs or T cells enriched from blood (not recorded which). This chain uses TRBV5-1 with TRBJ2-2; D call uncertain. The source of this sequence is a man aged 65 to 79 who had been exposed to COVID-19. CDR3: CASSLVSGELFF. CDR3 nucleotides: TGCGCCAGCAGCTTGGTCTCCGGGGAGCTGTTTTTT.